The T cell receptor beta chain under discussion was sequenced for a study of regulatory T cells in long-lasting Graves disease (dated by TCRdb to about 2021). In terms of the full investigation: Antithyroid drugs had been taken for less than 3 months by newly diagnosed Graves' disease patients. A total of roughly 35 samples underwent TCR sequencing: some 13 from persistent and around 20 from newly diagnosed Graves' disease patients. The study was conducted in China and was registered as a clinical trial. Persistent Graves' disease patients were compared with newly diagnosed Graves' disease patients by peripheral blood TCR sequencing and RNA sequencing. Findings and caveats that apply to the study as a whole: Compared with newly diagnosed patients, persistent Graves' disease patients had lower TCR Shannon entropy and fewer highly expanded clones, which suggests clonal expansion. Peripheral blood alone was examined, since thyroid tissue, which constituted the primary lesion, could not be accessed. The authors noted that the small sample size was a limitation that may lower accuracy. Sequencing and analysis were limited to the TCR beta chain. More public clonotypes were shared among persistent patients (more than 2,500) than among newly diagnosed patients (roughly 1,000).

Receptors were amplified or captured by multiplex PCR. Reads for this sample came from an Illumina HiSeq 4000. TCR beta libraries were built with iRepertoire HTBI primers and Arm-PCR amplification of CDR3 regions. Before sequencing, the PCR products went through gel purification. In the source study's methods: A total of some 65 TRBV and 14 TRBJ segments were identified across samples and were used for gene usage analysis of CDR3 amino acid clonotypes. COPE and FqMerger were used to merge filtered high-quality paired reads into contigs. BLAST was used to align contigs to IMGT TRBV, TRBD and TRBJ reference genes, with CDR3 defined following IMGT. Any clonotype with a frequency above 0.1% was counted as a highly expanded clone. Shannon entropy was used to measure repertoire diversity, and the Gini coefficient was used to measure V-J evenness. Clonotypes shared by more than one individual were considered public. TCRdb ran its own pipeline on the public reads, namely fastp trimming at Q25 and MiXCR clone calling, and kept in-frame beta chains. Rows with one shared CDR3 protein collapse into an entry with the most common genes and DNA. TCRdb assigned the V and J calls; the authors' analysis was not used. Here the sample has over 300,000 distinct CDR3 sequences; about a sixth occur a single time. The ten largest clones capture roughly 20% of the sample.

The time point label, as the study defines it: newly diagnosed GD, antithyroid drugs for less than 3 months. RNA was extracted from PBMCs in TRIzol for both TCR sequencing and RNA sequencing. The diagnosis of Graves' disease followed American Thyroid Association guidelines. Patients for the study were recruited at an endocrinology department in Xi'an, China. Each patient gave about 10 milliliters of peripheral blood, collected in an EDTA anticoagulant tube. PBMCs were isolated by Ficoll Paque Plus density gradient separation without further T cell sorting. An Agilent 2100 Bioanalyzer and agarose gel were used to check RNA quality, while a NanoDrop 2000 measured RNA concentration. This clonotype was detected many times. Its antigen is currently not known. No base qualities exist here, and no much larger clone lies one base off it. The clonotype comes from a female donor with Graves disease. The sample was peripheral blood mononuclear cells (PBMCs), taken at new diagnosis, from a patient treated with antithyroid drugs.

The CDR3 sequence is CASRRKPGQGIGETQYF. The DNA reads as follows: TGTGCCAGCAGGCGAAAACCGGGACAGGGGATAGGAGAGACCCAGTACTTC. The sequence is built from TRBV27 and TRBJ2-5, and 10 junctional nucleotides match TRBD1. The CDR3 spans 17 residues, from the cysteine through the phenylalanine. The retained sequence is limited to the CDR3, 51 bases, with the frame set at the first base. Clipping removes 6 bases from V and 4 bases from J, with 14 as the unmatched junction base count. Taken from the germline V gene (reference sequence), the CDR1 and CDR2 loops are MNHEY and SMNVEV.